This T cell receptor (beta chain) derives from a study of cytomegalovirus exposure and HLA in healthy donors. Overall study: A subsequent analysis reported that the 120 or so validation repertoires were produced on the same platform that had also been used for the roughly 710 first-cohort repertoires. Study-level points and caveats: The investigators catalogued about 170 TCR beta chains as cytomegalovirus-associated.

Germline V gene data show CDR1 as SGHAT and CDR2 as FQNNGV. CDR3 length: 15 amino acids. The ends lost 7 bases at V and 6 bases at J; junction bases unmatched: 8. The donors were in the roughly 120-subject validation cohort, distinct from the approximately 700-subject first cohort. Points on this clone: Its antigen is as yet unknown.

Some clones are missing from TCRdb's copy, which holds only in-frame ones; the method was immunoSEQ multiplex PCR. The repertoire holds around 200,000 clones, with 80% to 90% as singletons. Sample: PBMCs. This receptor was identified in a young woman in good health and CMV-seronegative. The genes are TRBV11-2 and TRBJ2-2; 10 bases match TRBD1. CDR3 residues: CASNIDRGQPGELFF. DNA of the CDR3: TGTGCCAGCAACATTGACAGGGGGCAGCCCGGGGAGCTGTTTTTT.